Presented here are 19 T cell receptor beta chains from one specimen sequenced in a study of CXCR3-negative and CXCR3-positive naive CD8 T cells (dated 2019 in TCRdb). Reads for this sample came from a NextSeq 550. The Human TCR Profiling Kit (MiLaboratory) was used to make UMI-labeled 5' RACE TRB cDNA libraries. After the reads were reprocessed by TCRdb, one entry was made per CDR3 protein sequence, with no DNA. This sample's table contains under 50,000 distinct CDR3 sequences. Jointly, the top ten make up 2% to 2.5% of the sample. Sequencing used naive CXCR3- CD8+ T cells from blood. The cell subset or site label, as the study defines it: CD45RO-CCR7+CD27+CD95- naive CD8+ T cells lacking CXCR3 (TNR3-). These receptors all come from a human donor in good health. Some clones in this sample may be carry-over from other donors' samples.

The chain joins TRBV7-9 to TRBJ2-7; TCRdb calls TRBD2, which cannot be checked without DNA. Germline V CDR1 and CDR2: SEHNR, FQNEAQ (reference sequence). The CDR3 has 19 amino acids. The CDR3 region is CASSATRTTSGGLAYEQYF. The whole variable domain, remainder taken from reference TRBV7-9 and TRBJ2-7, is DTGVSQNPRHKITKRGQNVTFRCDPISEHNRLYWYRQTLGQGPEFLTYFQNEAQLEKSRLLSDRFSAERPKGSFSTLEIQRTEQGDSAMYLCASSATRTTSGGLAYEQYFGPGTRLTVT.

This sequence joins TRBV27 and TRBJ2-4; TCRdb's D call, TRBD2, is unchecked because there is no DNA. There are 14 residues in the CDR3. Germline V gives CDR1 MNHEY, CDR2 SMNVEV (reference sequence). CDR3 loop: CASSFGASGENQYF.

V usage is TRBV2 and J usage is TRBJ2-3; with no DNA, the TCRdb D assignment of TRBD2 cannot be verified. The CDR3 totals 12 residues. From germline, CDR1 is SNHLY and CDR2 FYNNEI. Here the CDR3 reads CASSRTTDTQYF.

The CDR3 loop reads CASSSGTTYNEQFF. This rearrangement joins TRBV6-6 to TRBJ2-1; TCRdb lists TRBD1, though no DNA is available to test this call. Germline lookup yields CDR1 MNHNY and CDR2 SVGAGI (reference sequence). The CDR3 is 14 amino acids.

This CDR3 is CSVPHEAGATDTQYF. The V call is TRBV29-1, the J call TRBJ2-3; the TRBD1 assignment by TCRdb is unverifiable without DNA. Germline assignment: CDR1 SQVTM and CDR2 ANQGSEA. The CDR3 loop spans 15 amino acids.

CDR3 residues: CASSRRTRQGHTGELFF. The chain uses TRBV28 and TRBJ2-2; TCRdb's D call of TRBD1 is untestable without DNA. The germline V gene has CDR1 MDHEN and CDR2 SYDVKM. The CDR3 covers 17 residues.

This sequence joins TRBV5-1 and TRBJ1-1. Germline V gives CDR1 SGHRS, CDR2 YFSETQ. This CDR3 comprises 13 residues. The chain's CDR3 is CASSLTRNTEAFF. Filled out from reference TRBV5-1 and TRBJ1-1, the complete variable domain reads KAGVTQTPRYLIKTRGQQVTLSCSPISGHRSVSWYQQTPGQGLQFLFEYFSETQRNKGNFPGRFSGRQFSNSRSEMNVSTLELGDSALYLCASSLTRNTEAFFGQGTRLTVV.

The CDR3 is CASSLGQVTGELFF. The chain has TRBV5-1 and TRBJ2-2; TCRdb's assignment of TRBD1 cannot be checked, as there is no DNA. The length of the CDR3 is 14 residues. In germline, CDR1 is SGHRS, CDR2 YFSETQ.

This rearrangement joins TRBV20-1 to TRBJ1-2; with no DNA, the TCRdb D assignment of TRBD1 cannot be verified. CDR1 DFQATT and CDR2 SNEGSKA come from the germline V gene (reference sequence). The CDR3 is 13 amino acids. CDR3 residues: CSAMGPGTAGYTF.

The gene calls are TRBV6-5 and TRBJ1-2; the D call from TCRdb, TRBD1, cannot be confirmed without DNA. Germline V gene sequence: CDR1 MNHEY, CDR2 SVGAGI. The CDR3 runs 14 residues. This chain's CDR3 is CASSGSRTGYGYTF.

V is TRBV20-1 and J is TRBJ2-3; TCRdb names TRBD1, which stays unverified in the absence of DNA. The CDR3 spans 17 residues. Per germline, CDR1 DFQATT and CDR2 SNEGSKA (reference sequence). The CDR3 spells CSARDLRTGGRLDTQYF.

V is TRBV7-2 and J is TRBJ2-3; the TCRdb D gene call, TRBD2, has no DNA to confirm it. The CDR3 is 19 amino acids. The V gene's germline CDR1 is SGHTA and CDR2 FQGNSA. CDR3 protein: CASSLALAGSYASTDTQYF.

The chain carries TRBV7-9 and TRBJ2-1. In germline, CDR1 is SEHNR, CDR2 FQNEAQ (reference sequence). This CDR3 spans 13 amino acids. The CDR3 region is CASSLEEWSEQFF. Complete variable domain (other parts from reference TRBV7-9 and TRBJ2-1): DTGVSQNPRHKITKRGQNVTFRCDPISEHNRLYWYRQTLGQGPEFLTYFQNEAQLEKSRLLSDRFSAERPKGSFSTLEIQRTEQGDSAMYLCASSLEEWSEQFFGPGTRLTVL.

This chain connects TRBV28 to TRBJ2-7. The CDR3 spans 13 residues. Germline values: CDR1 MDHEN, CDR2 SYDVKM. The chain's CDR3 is CASSSPAPYEQYF. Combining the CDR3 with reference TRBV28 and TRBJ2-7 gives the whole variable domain DVKVTQSSRYLVKRTGEKVFLECVQDMDHENMFWYRQDPGLGLRLIYFSYDVKMKEKGDIPEGYSVSREKKERFSLILESASTNQTSMYLCASSSPAPYEQYFGPGTRLTVT.

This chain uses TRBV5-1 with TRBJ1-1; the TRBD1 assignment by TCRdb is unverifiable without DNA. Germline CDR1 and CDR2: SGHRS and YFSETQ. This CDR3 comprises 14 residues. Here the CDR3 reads CASSFGDANTEAFF.

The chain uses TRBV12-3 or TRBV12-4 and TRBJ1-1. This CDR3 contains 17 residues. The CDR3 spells CASITSGAGRGWPEAFF.

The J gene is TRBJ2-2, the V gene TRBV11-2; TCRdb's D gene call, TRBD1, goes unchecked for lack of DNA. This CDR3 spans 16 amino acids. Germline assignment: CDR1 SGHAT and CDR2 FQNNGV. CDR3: CASSPTPDLSTGELFF.

The CDR3 is CASYLYQGSLEEQYF. The chain couples TRBV2 to TRBJ2-7; TCRdb lists TRBD1, though no DNA is available to test this call. The CDR3 runs 15 residues. Germline CDR1 reads SNHLY; CDR2 reads FYNNEI.

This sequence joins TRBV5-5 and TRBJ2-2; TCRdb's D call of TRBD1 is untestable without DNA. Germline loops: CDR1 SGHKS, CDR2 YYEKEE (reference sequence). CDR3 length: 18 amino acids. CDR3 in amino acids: CASSLAGQGNTDTGELFF.